The 17 T cell receptor beta chains given below trace back to one sample, sequenced in a study of T cell changes during pregnancy in multiple sclerosis. Sequencing was performed with immunoSEQ multiplex PCR; in TCRdb, only in-frame clones are kept and a portion is missing. The table has tens of thousands of clones, more than 75% seen once. Sequenced material: CD8+ T cells from peripheral blood mononuclear cells, taken after pregnancy. These TCRs come from a female donor in good health, enrolled as a control in a pregnancy study.

The chain couples TRBV6-6 to TRBJ2-2, with unresolved D. V shed 4 bases and J shed 0 bases, with 12 bases lying between them. The germline V gene encodes CDR1 MNHNY and CDR2 SVGAGI (reference sequence). CDR3 length: 16 amino acids. The CDR3 coding sequence is TGTGCCAGCAGTTCTTTACAGATAACGAACACCGGGGAGCTGTTTTTT. Its protein is CASSSLQITNTGELFF.

This chain links TRBV4-3 with TRBJ2-2; D gene unclear. This CDR3 spans 12 amino acids. Germline values: CDR1 LGHNA, CDR2 YSLEER. Trimming removed 4 bases from V and 5 bases from J, with 5 bases in between. CDR3 amino acids: CASSLTTGELFF. CDR3 DNA: TGCGCCAGCAGCCTAACTACCGGGGAGCTGTTTTTT.

The chain employs TRBV27 and TRBJ2-2, with a tentative D call TRBD1 (5 bases). This CDR3 is built from 15 residues. CDR1 MNHEY and CDR2 SMNVEV come from the germline V gene (reference sequence). The V gene lost 3 bases and the J gene lost 1 base, with 9 bases spanning the gap. The DNA for the CDR3 is TGTGCCAGCAGTTTTGTCAGGGTGAACACCGGGGAGCTGTTTTTT. It is translated as CASSFVRVNTGELFF.

The rearrangement uses TRBV29-1 and TRBJ2-7; D might be TRBD1 (6 bases). V was cut by 1 base and J by 2 bases, with 12 bases left in between. The CDR3 has 14 residues. Germline CDR1 is SQVTM and CDR2 is ANQGSEA. In nucleotides, the CDR3 is TGCAGCGTTGAAGTAAAGGGGGTAGCCTACGAGCAGTACTTC. Protein sequence: CSVEVKGVAYEQYF.

This clone showed up just a few times. The chain links TRBV28 to TRBJ2-7, with D maybe TRBD1 (5 bases). The germline V and J ends were trimmed by 2 bases and 0 bases, with 8 bases remaining between them. The CDR3 consists of 14 residues. Germline assignment: CDR1 MDHEN and CDR2 SYDVKM. CDR3 nucleotides: TGTGCCAGCAGTTTACTTGACAGCTCCTACGAGCAGTACTTC. It is translated as CASSLLDSSYEQYF. Supplemented by reference TRBV28 and TRBJ2-7, the full variable domain reads DVKVTQSSRYLVKRTGEKVFLECVQDMDHENMFWYRQDPGLGLRLIYFSYDVKMKEKGDIPEGYSVSREKKERFSLILESASTNQTSMYLCASSLLDSSYEQYFGPGTRLTVT.

This clone was seen once. This sequence joins TRBV7-3 and TRBJ1-6, with 7 bases aligning to TRBD1. The germline V gene has CDR1 SGHTA and CDR2 FQGTGA. Trimming at V came to 2 bases and at J to 0 bases, leaving 7 bases not matched to a gene. This CDR3 is built from 18 residues. CDR3 sequence (DNA): TGTGCCAGCAGCTTACCGGGACAGAAGAGCTCCTATAATTCACCCCTCCACTTT. Residues: CASSLPGQKSSYNSPLHF.

The rearrangement uses TRBV7-6 and TRBJ1-5; D is ambiguous. V lost 0 bases to trimming and J lost 2 bases, with 8 bases between them. The length of the CDR3 is 15 residues. Germline lookup yields CDR1 SGHVS and CDR2 FNYEAQ. The CDR3 DNA reads as TGTGCCAGCAGCTTAGCATACGGGGGCAATCAGCCCCAGCATTTT. Its translation is CASSLAYGGNQPQHF.

The chain links TRBV4-1 to TRBJ2-1; 13 positions agree with TRBD2. Per the germline V gene, CDR1 is MGHRA and CDR2 is YSYEKL. Losses at the gene ends were 4 bases for V and 5 bases for J; bases not matched to a gene: 5. This CDR3 has 16 amino acids. CDR3 bases: TGCGCCAGCAGCCCAATGGGACTAGCGGGACACAATGAGCAGTTCTTC. Protein sequence: CASSPMGLAGHNEQFF.

V and J are TRBV28 and TRBJ1-1, with TRBD1 as a possible D gene (5 bases). The CDR3 spans 20 residues. Looked up from germline, CDR1 is MDHEN and CDR2 is SYDVKM. Trimming stripped 4 bases from V and 8 bases from J, with 35 bases between. The CDR3 here is CASSSYFNMGGGAGRSEAFF. The CDR3 DNA is TGTGCCAGCAGTTCCTATTTTAATATGGGGGGAGGGGCGGGAAGGTCCGAAGCTTTCTTT.

The V and J genes are TRBV15 and TRBJ1-1; D uncertain. Germline CDR1 reads LNHNV; CDR2 reads YYDKDF (reference sequence). V lost 1 base, J lost 1 base, and 10 bases lay in between. The CDR3 spans 15 residues. CDR3 nucleotide sequence: TGTGCCACCAGCAGAGCCCAACGGGAGAACACTGAAGCTTTCTTT. Amino acid sequence: CATSRAQRENTEAFF.

This clone was observed once. The chain employs TRBV7-3 and TRBJ2-7; perhaps TRBD2 as D (5 bases). CDR3 length equals 13 residues. V shed 0 bases and J shed 6 bases, with 9 bases lying between them. Germline CDR1 SGHTA, CDR2 FQGTGA. CDR3 residues: CASSLTSDGEQYF. The CDR3 DNA follows: TGTGCCAGCAGCTTAACTAGCGATGGCGAGCAGTACTTC. The whole variable domain, filled in from reference TRBV7-3 and TRBJ2-7, reads GAGVSQTPSNKVTEKGKYVELRCDPISGHTALYWYRQSLGQGPEFLIYFQGTGAADDSGLPNDRFFAVRPEGSVSTLKIQRTERGDSAVYLCASSLTSDGEQYFGPGTRLTVT.

CDR3 sequence: CASSIVPGQMNIQYF. As DNA, the CDR3 is TGTGCCAGTAGTATAGTCCCAGGACAGATGAACATTCAGTACTTC. The chain recombines TRBV19 with TRBJ2-4; the D gene is possibly TRBD1 (6 bases). The CDR3 is 15 residues long. V shed 1 base and J shed 7 bases, with 14 bases lying between them. Germline lookup yields CDR1 LNHDA and CDR2 SQIVND (reference sequence).

The V and J genes are TRBV15 and TRBJ2-1, with a tentative D call TRBD2 (5 bases). Germline V gene data show CDR1 as LNHNV and CDR2 as YYDKDF (reference sequence). The CDR3 is 16 residues long. The ends were cut back, 0 bases at V and 0 bases at J, with 9 bases in the middle. CDR3 in amino acids: CATSREAESSYNEQFF. The CDR3 DNA is TGTGCCACCAGCAGAGAAGCGGAAAGCTCCTACAATGAGCAGTTCTTC.

The chain employs TRBV11-1 and TRBJ1-1; D unresolved. CDR3 size: 13 residues. Trimming removed 3 bases from V and 0 bases from J, with 5 bases in between. Germline assignment: CDR1 SGHAT and CDR2 FQDESV (reference sequence). CDR3: CASSLGMNTEAFF. As DNA, the CDR3 is TGTGCCAGCAGCTTGGGCATGAACACTGAAGCTTTCTTT.

Here the CDR3 DNA reads TGCGCCAGCAGCCAAGATAGAAGTAGCACAGATACGCAGTATTTT. Translating gives CASSQDRSSTDTQYF. This chain connects TRBV4-3 to TRBJ2-3; unclear D gene. Trimming took off 0 bases at V and 0 bases at J, with 7 bases between the two ends. In germline, CDR1 is LGHNA, CDR2 YSLEER. The CDR3 has 15 amino acids.

The rearrangement uses TRBV19 and TRBJ1-5; D gene uncertain. The CDR3 is 13 amino acids. Germline CDR1 is LNHDA and CDR2 is SQIVND (reference sequence). V was shortened by 3 bases and J by 8 bases, with 11 bases between the two germline ends. The CDR3 loop reads CASSILGEEPQHF. DNA of the CDR3: TGTGCCAGTAGTATTTTGGGTGAGGAGCCCCAGCATTTT.

This chain uses TRBV4-1 with TRBJ2-3, with D perhaps matching TRBD2 (5 bases). Trimming cost V 3 bases and J 2 bases, with 6 bases left between them. Germline CDR1 reads MGHRA; CDR2 reads YSYEKL. The CDR3 sequence is 13 residues long. The CDR3 region is CASSHRDTDTQYF. For the CDR3, the DNA is TGCGCCAGCAGCCACCGGGACACAGATACGCAGTATTTT.